Given below is one T cell receptor (beta chain) in context. Its antigen is as yet unknown. At one end the junction does not follow the germline gene, possibly because of a read error. This CDR3 region has 12 residues. The germline V gene encodes CDR1 SGHRS and CDR2 YFSETQ. These data belong to a study of cytotoxic CD8 clonotypes in ibrutinib-treated CLL. Study background: The study included roughly 10 relapsed/refractory and around 16 treatment-naive patients; 17 had IGHV unmutated disease.

Study conclusions and caveats: The clonality went up when patients responded to ibrutinib and dropped back toward baseline at progression. The clonality rise at ibrutinib response reflected private clonotype expansion.

Produced via immunoSEQ multiplex PCR; TCRdb's table is partial and in-frame only. The repertoire holds 160,000 or so clones, with 70% to 85% as singletons. The sequencing here drew on PBMCs, taken after 12 months of ibrutinib treatment. The TCR originated in a human donor with chronic lymphocytic leukemia. The rearrangement uses TRBV5-1 and TRBJ1-6; D is perhaps TRBD1 (6 bases). For the CDR3, the DNA is TGCGCCAGCAGCACTGACTCGGGACAAGCCTGCTTT. Its protein is CASSTDSGQACF.